This paragraph covers one TCR beta chain sequence. This entry is derived from a study of PD-L1 blockade in urothelial cancer. Study overall: Patients began atezolizumab, 1,200 mg intravenously every 3 weeks, in the mid-2010s. Patients had been given 0 to 3 earlier chemotherapy regimens. Researchers found blood samples held a median of approximately 150,000 T cells.

The CDR3 is 14 amino acids. Germline CDR1 SNHLY, CDR2 FYNNEI. V lost 4 bases to trimming and J lost 7 bases, with 14 bases between them. Locally advanced or metastatic urothelial carcinoma was present in patients. Some clones are missing from TCRdb's copy, which holds only in-frame ones; the method was immunoSEQ multiplex PCR. In the table there are 30,000 or so clones, 65% to 90% of which are singletons. J is TRBJ1-5 and V is TRBV2, with a tentative D call TRBD1 (6 bases). This specimen consisted of PBMCs, obtained around atezolizumab (anti-PD-L1) treatment. This clonotype was sampled from a man between 60 and 75 years old with urothelial cancer. CDR3 in amino acids: CASSADRQVQPQHF. Here the CDR3 DNA reads TGTGCCAGCAGTGCAGACAGGCAGGTCCAGCCCCAGCATTTT. The whole variable domain, filled in from reference TRBV2 and TRBJ1-5, reads EPEVTQTPSHQVTQMGQEVILRCVPISNHLYFYWYRQILGQKVEFLVSFYNNEISEKSEIFDDQFSVERPDGSNFTLKIRSTKLEDSAMYFCASSADRQVQPQHFGDGTRLSIL.